Each of the 2 T cell receptor beta chains below was sequenced from the same sample in a study of control samples from healthy donors and cancer patients. Generated by immunoSEQ multiplex PCR, the TCRdb table keeps only in-frame clones and is missing some. This table holds about 120,000 clones, around 89% found once. Sequencing was carried out using blood. Receptors originate from a man aged 50-59 years in good health.

The chain joins TRBV10-1 to TRBJ2-6; TRBD1 agrees at 12 bases. This CDR3 has 19 amino acids. The germline V gene encodes CDR1 WNHNN and CDR2 SYGVQD (reference sequence). V shed 1 base and J 3 bases; nucleotides not matched to a gene: 7. CDR3 nucleotides: TGCGCCAGCAGTGAGTTGAGGGACAGGGGGCATGATGGGGCCAACGTCCTGACTTTC. This codes for CASSELRDRGHDGANVLTF.

V usage is TRBV6-1 and J usage is TRBJ2-7; a possible D gene is TRBD2 (5 bases). Germline loops: CDR1 MNHNS, CDR2 SASEGT. The CDR3 length is 14 residues. Trimming removed 2 bases from V and 4 bases from J, with 12 bases in between. The CDR3 region is CASSERVGGYEQYF. CDR3 DNA: TGTGCCAGCAGTGAAAGGGTGGGCGGGTACGAGCAGTACTTC.